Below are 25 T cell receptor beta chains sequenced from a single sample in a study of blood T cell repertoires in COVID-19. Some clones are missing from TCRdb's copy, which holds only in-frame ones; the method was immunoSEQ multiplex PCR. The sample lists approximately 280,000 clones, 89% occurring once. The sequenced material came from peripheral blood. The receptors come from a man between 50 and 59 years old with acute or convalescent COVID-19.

Here the CDR3 DNA reads TGCGCCAGCAGTCATGCCAGTCTCATCGAGCAGTACTTC. Encoded protein: CASSHASLIEQYF. The rearrangement uses TRBV23-1 and TRBJ2-7; D unresolved. TRBV23-1 is filed as an ORF, its function uncertain. The CDR3 has 13 amino acids. V gave up 3 bases and J gave up 6 bases, with 12 bases separating them.

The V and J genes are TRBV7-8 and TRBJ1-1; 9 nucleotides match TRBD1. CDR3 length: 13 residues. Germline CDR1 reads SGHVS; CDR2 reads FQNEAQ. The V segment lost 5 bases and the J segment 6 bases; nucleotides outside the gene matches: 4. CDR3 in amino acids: CASSPRTGAEAFF. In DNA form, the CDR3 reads TGTGCCAGCAGCCCTAGGACAGGGGCTGAAGCTTTCTTT.

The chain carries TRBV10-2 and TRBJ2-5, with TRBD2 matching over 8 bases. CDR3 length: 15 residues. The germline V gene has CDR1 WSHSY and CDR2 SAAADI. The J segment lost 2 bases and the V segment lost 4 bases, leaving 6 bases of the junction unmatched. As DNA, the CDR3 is TGCGCCAGCAGTGGCACCACGGGGGGGCAAGAGACCCAGTACTTC. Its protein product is CASSGTTGGQETQYF.

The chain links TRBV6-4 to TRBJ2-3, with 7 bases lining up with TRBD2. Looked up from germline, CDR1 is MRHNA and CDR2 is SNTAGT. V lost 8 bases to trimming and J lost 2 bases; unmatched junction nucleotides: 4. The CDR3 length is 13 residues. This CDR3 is CASGEGHTDTQYF. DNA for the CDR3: TGTGCCAGCGGGGAGGGCCACACAGATACGCAGTATTTT.

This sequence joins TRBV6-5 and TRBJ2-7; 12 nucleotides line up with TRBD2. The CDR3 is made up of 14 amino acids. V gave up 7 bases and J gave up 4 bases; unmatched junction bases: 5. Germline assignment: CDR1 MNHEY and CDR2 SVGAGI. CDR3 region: CASTWTSGDYEQYF. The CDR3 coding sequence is TGTGCCAGCACCTGGACTAGCGGGGATTACGAGCAGTACTTC.

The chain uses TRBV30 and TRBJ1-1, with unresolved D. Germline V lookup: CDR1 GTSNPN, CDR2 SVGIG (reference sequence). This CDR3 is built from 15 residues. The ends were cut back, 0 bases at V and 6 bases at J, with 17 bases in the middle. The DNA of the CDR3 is TGTGCCTGGAGTGTAGCGGGTGCATTCGCGGCTGAAGCTTTCTTT. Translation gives CAWSVAGAFAAEAFF. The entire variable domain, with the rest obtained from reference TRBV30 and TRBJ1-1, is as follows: SQTIHQWPATLVQPVGSPLSLECTVEGTSNPNLYWYRQAAGRGLQLLFYSVGIGQISSEVPQNLSASRPQDRQFILSSKKLLLSDSGFYLCAWSVAGAFAAEAFFGQGTRLTVV.

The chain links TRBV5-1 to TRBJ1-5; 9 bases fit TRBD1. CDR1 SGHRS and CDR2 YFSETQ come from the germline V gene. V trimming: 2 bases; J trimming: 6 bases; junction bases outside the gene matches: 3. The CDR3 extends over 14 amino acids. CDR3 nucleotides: TGCGCCAGCAGCTTAGGGACAGGGTTTCAGCCCCAGCATTTT. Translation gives CASSLGTGFQPQHF.

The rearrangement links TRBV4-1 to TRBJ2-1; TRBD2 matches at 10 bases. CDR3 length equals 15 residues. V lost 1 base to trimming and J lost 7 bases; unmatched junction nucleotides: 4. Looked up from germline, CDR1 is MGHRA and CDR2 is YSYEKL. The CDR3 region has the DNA TGCGCCAGCAGCCAAGCTAGCGGGGGTAGAAATGAGCAGTTCTTC. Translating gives CASSQASGGRNEQFF.

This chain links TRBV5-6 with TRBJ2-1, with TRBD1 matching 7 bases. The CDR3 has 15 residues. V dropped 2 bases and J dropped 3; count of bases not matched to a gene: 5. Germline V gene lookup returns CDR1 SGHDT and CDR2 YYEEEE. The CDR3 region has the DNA TGTGCCAGCAGCTTCGAGGACAGGTTCTACAATGAGCAGTTCTTC. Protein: CASSFEDRFYNEQFF.

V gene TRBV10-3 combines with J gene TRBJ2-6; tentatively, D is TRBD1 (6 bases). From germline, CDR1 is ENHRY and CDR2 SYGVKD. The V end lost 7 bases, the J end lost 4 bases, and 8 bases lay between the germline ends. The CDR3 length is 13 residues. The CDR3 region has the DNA TGTGCCATCACAGGGGCCGGGGCCAACGTCCTGACTTTC. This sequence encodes CAITGAGANVLTF.

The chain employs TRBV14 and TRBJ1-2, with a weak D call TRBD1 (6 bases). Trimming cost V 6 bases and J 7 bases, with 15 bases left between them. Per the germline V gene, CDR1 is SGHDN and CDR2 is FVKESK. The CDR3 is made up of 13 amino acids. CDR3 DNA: TGTGCCAGCAGGGCTCGGGGGGCGGTTGGCTACACCTTC. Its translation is CASRARGAVGYTF. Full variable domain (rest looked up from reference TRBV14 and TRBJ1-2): EAGVTQFPSHSVIEKGQTVTLRCDPISGHDNLYWYRRVMGKEIKFLLHFVKESKQDESGMPNNRFLAERTGGTYSTLKVQPAELEDSGVYFCASRARGAVGYTFGSGTRLTVV.

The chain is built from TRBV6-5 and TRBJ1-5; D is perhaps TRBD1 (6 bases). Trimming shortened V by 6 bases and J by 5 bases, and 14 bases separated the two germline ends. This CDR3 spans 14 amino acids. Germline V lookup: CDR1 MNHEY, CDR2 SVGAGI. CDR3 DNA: TGTGCCAGCAGCCTACAGGGAGCAGATCAGCCCCAGCATTTT. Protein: CASSLQGADQPQHF.

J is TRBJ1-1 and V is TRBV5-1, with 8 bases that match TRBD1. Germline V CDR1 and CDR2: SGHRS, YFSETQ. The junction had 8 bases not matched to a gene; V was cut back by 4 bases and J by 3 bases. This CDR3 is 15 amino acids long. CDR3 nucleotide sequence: TGCGCCAGCAGCCGACAGGGGATGGAGGACACTGAAGCTTTCTTT. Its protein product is CASSRQGMEDTEAFF.

CDR3 residues: CASTWGGEETQYF. The CDR3 DNA is TGTGCCAGCACCTGGGGTGGGGAGGAGACCCAGTACTTC. The V gene is TRBV6-5, the J gene TRBJ2-5, with a tentative D call TRBD2 (5 bases). CDR3 length: 13 residues. Trimming took 7 bases from V and 5 from J, leaving 14 bases between them. The germline V gene encodes CDR1 MNHEY and CDR2 SVGAGI.

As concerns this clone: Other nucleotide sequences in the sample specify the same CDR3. Here the CDR3 DNA reads TGCAGCGTTGGAGGTGGCACTGAAGCTTTCTTT. This encodes CSVGGGTEAFF. The chain has TRBV29-1 and TRBJ1-1; D is uncertain. From germline, CDR1 is SQVTM and CDR2 ANQGSEA. The CDR3 runs to 11 residues. Trimming took 4 bases from V and 4 from J, leaving 7 bases between them.

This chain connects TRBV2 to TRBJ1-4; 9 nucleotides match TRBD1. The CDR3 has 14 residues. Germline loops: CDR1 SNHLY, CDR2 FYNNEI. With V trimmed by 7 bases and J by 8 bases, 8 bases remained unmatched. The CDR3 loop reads CASMGTGRPEKLFF. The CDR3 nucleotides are TGTGCCAGCATGGGGACAGGGAGGCCAGAAAAACTGTTTTTT.

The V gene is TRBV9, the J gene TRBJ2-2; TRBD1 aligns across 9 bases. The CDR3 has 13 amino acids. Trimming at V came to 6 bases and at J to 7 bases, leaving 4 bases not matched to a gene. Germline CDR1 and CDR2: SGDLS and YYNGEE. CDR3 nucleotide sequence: TGTGCCAGCATGAGGACAGGGGTCGGGGAGCTGTTTTTT. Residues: CASMRTGVGELFF.

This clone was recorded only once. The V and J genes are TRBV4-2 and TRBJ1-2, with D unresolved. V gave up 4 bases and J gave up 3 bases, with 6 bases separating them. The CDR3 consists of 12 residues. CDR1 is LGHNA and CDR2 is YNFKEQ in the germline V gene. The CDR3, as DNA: TGTGCCAGCAGCCCCCCGGACTATGGCTACACCTTC. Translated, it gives CASSPPDYGYTF.

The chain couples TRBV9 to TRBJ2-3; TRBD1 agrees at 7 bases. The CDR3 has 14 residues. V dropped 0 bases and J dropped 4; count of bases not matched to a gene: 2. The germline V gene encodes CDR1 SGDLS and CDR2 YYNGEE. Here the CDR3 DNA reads TGTGCCAGCAGCGTAGAAGGGGGCTCAGATACGCAGTATTTT. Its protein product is CASSVEGGSDTQYF.

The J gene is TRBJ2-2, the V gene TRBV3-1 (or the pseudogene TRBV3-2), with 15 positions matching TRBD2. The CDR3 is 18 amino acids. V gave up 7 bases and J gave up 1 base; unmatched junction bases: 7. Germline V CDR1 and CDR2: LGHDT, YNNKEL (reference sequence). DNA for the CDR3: TGTGCCAGCAACCCCGGGACTAGCGGGGGGATGAACACCGGGGAGCTGTTTTTT. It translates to CASNPGTSGGMNTGELFF.

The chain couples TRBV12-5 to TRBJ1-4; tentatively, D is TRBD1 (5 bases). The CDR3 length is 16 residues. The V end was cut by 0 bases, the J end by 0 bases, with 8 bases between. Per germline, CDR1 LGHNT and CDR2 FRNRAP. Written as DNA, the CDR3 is TGTGCTAGTGGTTTGGTGGGACTGTCAACTAATGAAAAACTGTTTTTT. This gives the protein CASGLVGLSTNEKLFF.

The CDR3 DNA reads TGTGCCAGCAGCACCGGGACAGGGGGCTCCTACGAGCAGTACTTC. Residues: CASSTGTGGSYEQYF. J is TRBJ2-7 and V is TRBV3-1 (or the pseudogene TRBV3-2); TRBD1 aligns across 11 bases. Germline V gene data show CDR1 as LGHDT and CDR2 as YNNKEL (reference sequence). Trimming cost V 5 bases and J 0 bases; bases outside gene matches: 3. This CDR3 is built from 15 residues.

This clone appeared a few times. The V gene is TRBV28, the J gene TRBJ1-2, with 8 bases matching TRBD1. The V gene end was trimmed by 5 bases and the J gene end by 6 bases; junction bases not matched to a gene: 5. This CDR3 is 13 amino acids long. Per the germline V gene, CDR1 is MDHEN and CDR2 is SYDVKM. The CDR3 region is CASSQTGVDGYTF. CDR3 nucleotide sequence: TGTGCCAGCAGTCAGACAGGGGTTGATGGCTACACCTTC.

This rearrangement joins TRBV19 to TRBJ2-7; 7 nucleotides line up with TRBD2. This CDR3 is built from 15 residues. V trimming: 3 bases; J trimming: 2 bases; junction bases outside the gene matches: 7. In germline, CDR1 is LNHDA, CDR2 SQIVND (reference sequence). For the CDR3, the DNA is TGTGCCAGTAGTATTGGAGCTAGCGGTCCCTACGAGCAGTACTTC. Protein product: CASSIGASGPYEQYF.

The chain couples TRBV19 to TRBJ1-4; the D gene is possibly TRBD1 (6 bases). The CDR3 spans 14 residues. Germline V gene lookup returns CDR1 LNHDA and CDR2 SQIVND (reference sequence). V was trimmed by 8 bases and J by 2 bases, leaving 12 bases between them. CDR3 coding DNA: TGTGCCAGTCACCAGGGGCGGACTAATGAAAAACTGTTTTTT. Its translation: CASHQGRTNEKLFF.